Listed here are 14 T cell receptor beta chains from one sample, sequenced in a study of cytotoxic CD8 clonotypes in ibrutinib-treated CLL. Generated by immunoSEQ multiplex PCR, the TCRdb table keeps only in-frame clones and is missing some. The sample includes about 50,000 clones, around three fifths seen only once; the top ten take approximately 28%. The sample consisted of PBMCs, taken after 24 months of ibrutinib treatment. The receptors derive from a human donor with chronic lymphocytic leukemia.

The chain has TRBV6-5 and TRBJ1-6, with unresolved D. CDR1 and CDR2 (germline): MNHEY, SVGAGI. The V end lost 7 bases, the J end lost 9 bases, and 10 bases lay between the germline ends. There are 12 residues in the CDR3. DNA of the CDR3: TGTGCCAGCACCCTTACGGGTTCACCCCTCCACTTT. The encoded protein is CASTLTGSPLHF.

The rearrangement uses TRBV10-2 and TRBJ1-3; D call uncertain. Trimming cost V 3 bases and J 2 bases, with 11 bases left between them. Per the germline V gene, CDR1 is WSHSY and CDR2 is SAAADI. CDR3 length equals 15 residues. CDR3 amino acids: CASSELIGPGNTIYF. CDR3 DNA: TGCGCCAGCAGTGAACTCATCGGTCCTGGAAACACCATATATTTT.

This clone showed up just a few times. This chain joins TRBV11-3 and TRBJ2-1; D call uncertain. Germline CDR1 SGHNT, CDR2 YENEEA. The CDR3 sequence is 13 residues long. Trimming took 0 bases from V and 6 from J, leaving 6 bases between them. The CDR3 is CASSLDRSNEQFF. CDR3 nucleotides: TGTGCCAGCAGCTTAGATCGGAGCAATGAGCAGTTCTTC.

This clone showed up just a few times. The chain employs TRBV6-6 and TRBJ2-2; D might be TRBD2 (5 bases). Germline V lookup: CDR1 MNHNY, CDR2 SVGAGI (reference sequence). V was pared by 6 bases and J by 5 bases, with 10 bases between. This CDR3 is built from 13 residues. DNA of the CDR3: TGTGCCAGCAGCTCACGGGGAACCGGGGAGCTGTTTTTT. Amino acid sequence: CASSSRGTGELFF.

The V call is TRBV6-5, the J call TRBJ2-7; D is ambiguous. The CDR3 loop spans 12 amino acids. Deletions cut 6 bases from V and 1 base from J, with 7 bases between. From germline, CDR1 is MNHEY and CDR2 SVGAGI. The CDR3 DNA reads as TGTGCCAGCAGCCCTAATTCCTACGAGCAGTACTTC. Encoded protein: CASSPNSYEQYF.

This clone was detected only once. The chain couples TRBV6-1 to TRBJ2-7; possibly TRBD2 for D (6 bases). Germline CDR1 and CDR2: MNHNS and SASEGT. V was clipped by 3 bases and J by 2 bases, with 14 bases between them. CDR3 length: 15 residues. The CDR3 is CASSETSLQTYEQYF. The CDR3 nucleotides are TGTGCCAGCAGTGAGACTAGTCTACAAACCTACGAGCAGTACTTC.

V gene TRBV28 combines with J gene TRBJ1-2, with 8 bases aligning to TRBD1. Losses at the gene ends were 2 bases for V and 4 bases for J; bases not matched to a gene: 3. The germline V gene encodes CDR1 MDHEN and CDR2 SYDVKM. The CDR3 runs to 14 residues. Written as DNA, the CDR3 is TGTGCCAGCAGTTTAAGTACAGGGGGCTATGGCTACACCTTC. This sequence encodes CASSLSTGGYGYTF.

There are a few counts of this clone. V usage is TRBV7-9 and J usage is TRBJ1-1; D not certain. Deletions cut 5 bases from V and 4 bases from J, with 14 bases between. Germline CDR1 SEHNR, CDR2 FQNEAQ (reference sequence). The CDR3 runs 14 residues. The DNA for the CDR3 is TGTGCCAGCAGCCCAAGAGATATGGCCACTGAAGCTTTCTTT. This translates into CASSPRDMATEAFF. Looking up the rest from reference TRBV7-9 and TRBJ1-1 gives the full variable domain: DTGVSQNPRHKITKRGQNVTFRCDPISEHNRLYWYRQTLGQGPEFLTYFQNEAQLEKSRLLSDRFSAERPKGSFSTLEIQRTEQGDSAMYLCASSPRDMATEAFFGQGTRLTVV.

This clone is large (0.1 to 1%) within its sample. The DNA for the CDR3 is TGTGCCAGCAGCTTGGACGCGACAGGGGGGGACGAGCAGTACTTC. Protein sequence: CASSLDATGGDEQYF. V usage is TRBV7-9 and J usage is TRBJ2-7, with 9 bases matching TRBD1. With 3 bases clipped from V and 5 bases from J, the junction kept 8 bases outside the gene matches. The CDR3 totals 15 residues. Germline CDR1 reads SEHNR; CDR2 reads FQNEAQ (reference sequence).

J is TRBJ2-7 and V is TRBV11-2, with a weak D call TRBD1 (5 bases). Trimming pared 3 bases from V and 1 base from J, leaving 7 bases between. Germline V gene data show CDR1 as SGHAT and CDR2 as FQNNGV. The CDR3 spans 13 residues. The CDR3 reads CASSLGHSYEQYF. CDR3 sequence (DNA): TGTGCCAGCAGCTTGGGGCATTCCTACGAGCAGTACTTC.

This clone has only a few counts. V usage is TRBV12-5 and J usage is TRBJ1-3; D unresolved. V lost 1 base, J lost 1 base, and 5 bases lay in between. Germline V gene sequence: CDR1 LGHNT, CDR2 FRNRAP. The CDR3 contains 14 residues. CDR3: CASGLGVSGNTIYF. The CDR3 DNA is TGTGCTAGTGGTTTGGGGGTTTCTGGAAACACCATATATTTT.

J is TRBJ1-1 and V is TRBV5-1; tentative D call: TRBD1 (5 bases). From germline, CDR1 is SGHRS and CDR2 YFSETQ. V gave up 4 bases and J gave up 5 bases, with 21 bases separating them. The CDR3 runs to 16 residues. The CDR3 region has the DNA TGCGCCAGCAGCCATAAACCCGGGGGATGGGAGACTGAAGCTTTCTTT. It yields the protein CASSHKPGGWETEAFF.

The J gene is TRBJ1-2, the V gene TRBV7-9; 8 nucleotides line up with TRBD1. This CDR3 is built from 15 residues. V gave up 1 base and J gave up 7 bases; unmatched junction bases: 8. Per germline, CDR1 SEHNR and CDR2 FQNEAQ (reference sequence). CDR3 in amino acids: CASSLGHRGTAGYTF. DNA of the CDR3: TGTGCCAGCAGCTTAGGTCACAGGGGGACGGCTGGCTACACCTTC.

About this clone: Germline is not matched at one junction end, which may reflect a read error. The chain joins TRBV6-5 to TRBJ1-3, with TRBD1 matching 8 bases. The germline gives CDR1 MNHEY, CDR2 SVGAGI. The CDR3 runs 15 residues. DNA for the CDR3: TGTGCCAGCAGTTATGGGACAGGCTCTGGAAACATCATATATTTT. Translating gives CASSYGTGSGNIIYF.